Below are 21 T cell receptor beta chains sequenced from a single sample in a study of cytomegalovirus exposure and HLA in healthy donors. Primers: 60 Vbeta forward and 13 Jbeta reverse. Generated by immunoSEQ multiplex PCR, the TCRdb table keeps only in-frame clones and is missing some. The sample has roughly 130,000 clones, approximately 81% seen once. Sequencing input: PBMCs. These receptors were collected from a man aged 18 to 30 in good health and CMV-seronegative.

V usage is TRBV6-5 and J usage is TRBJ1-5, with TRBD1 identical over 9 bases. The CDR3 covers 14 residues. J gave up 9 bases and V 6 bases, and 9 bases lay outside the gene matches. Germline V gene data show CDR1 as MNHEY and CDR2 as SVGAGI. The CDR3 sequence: CASRTGGNWGPQHF. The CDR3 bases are TGTGCCAGCAGGACAGGGGGTAATTGGGGGCCCCAGCATTTT.

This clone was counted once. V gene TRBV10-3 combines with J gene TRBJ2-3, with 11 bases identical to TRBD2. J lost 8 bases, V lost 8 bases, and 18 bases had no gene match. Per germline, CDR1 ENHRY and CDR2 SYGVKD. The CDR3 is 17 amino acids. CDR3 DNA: TGTGCCATCGGGGAGACTAGCGGGAAGGAGCTCTTCGGTACGCAGTATTTT. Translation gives CAIGETSGKELFGTQYF.

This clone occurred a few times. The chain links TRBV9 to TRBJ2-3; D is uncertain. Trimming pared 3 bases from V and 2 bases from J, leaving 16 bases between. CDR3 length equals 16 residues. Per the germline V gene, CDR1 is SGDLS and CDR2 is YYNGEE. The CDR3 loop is CASSAAGSRFTDTQYF. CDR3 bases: TGTGCCAGCAGCGCTGCCGGGTCTAGATTCACAGATACGCAGTATTTT.

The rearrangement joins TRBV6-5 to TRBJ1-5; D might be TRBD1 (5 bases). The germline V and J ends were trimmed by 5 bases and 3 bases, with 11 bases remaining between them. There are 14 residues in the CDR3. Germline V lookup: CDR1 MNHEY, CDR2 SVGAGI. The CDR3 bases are TGTGCCAGCAGTGTGACAGTGTTCAATCAGCCCCAGCATTTT. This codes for CASSVTVFNQPQHF.

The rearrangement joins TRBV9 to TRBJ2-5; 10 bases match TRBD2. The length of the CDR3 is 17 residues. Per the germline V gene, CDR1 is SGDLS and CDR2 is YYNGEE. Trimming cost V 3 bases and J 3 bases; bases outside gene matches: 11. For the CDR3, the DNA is TGTGCCAGCAGCGCCCCAACCTCTAGCGGGAGAGAAGAGACCCAGTACTTC. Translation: CASSAPTSSGREETQYF.

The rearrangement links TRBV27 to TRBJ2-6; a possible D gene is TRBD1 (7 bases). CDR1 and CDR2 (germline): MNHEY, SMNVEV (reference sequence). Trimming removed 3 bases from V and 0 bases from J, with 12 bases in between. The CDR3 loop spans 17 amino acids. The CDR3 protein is CASSFAGQSSGANVLTF. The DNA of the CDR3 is TGTGCCAGCAGTTTCGCGGGACAGAGCTCTGGGGCCAACGTCCTGACTTTC.

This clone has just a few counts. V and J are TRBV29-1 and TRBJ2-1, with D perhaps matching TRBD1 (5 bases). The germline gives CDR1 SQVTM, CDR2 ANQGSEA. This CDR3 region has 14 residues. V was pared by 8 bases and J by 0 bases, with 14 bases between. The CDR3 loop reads CSLRSGASYNEQFF. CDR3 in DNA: TGCAGCCTAAGAAGTGGGGCCTCCTACAATGAGCAGTTCTTC.

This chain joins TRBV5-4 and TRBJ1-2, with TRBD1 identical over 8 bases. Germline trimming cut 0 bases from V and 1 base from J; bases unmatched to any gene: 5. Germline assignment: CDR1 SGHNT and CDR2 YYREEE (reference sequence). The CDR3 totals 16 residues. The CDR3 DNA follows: TGTGCCAGCAGCTTGGATCCGGGACAGGATAACTATGGCTACACCTTC. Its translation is CASSLDPGQDNYGYTF.

In nucleotides, the CDR3 is TGCGCCAGCAGCCAAGACAACAGGGGTGGGGAAAAACTGTTTTTT. Amino acid sequence: CASSQDNRGGEKLFF. The chain recombines TRBV4-3 with TRBJ1-4, with 7 bases lining up with TRBD1. The ends lost 0 bases at V and 8 bases at J; junction bases unmatched: 6. CDR3 size: 15 residues. Germline V lookup: CDR1 LGHNA, CDR2 YSLEER.

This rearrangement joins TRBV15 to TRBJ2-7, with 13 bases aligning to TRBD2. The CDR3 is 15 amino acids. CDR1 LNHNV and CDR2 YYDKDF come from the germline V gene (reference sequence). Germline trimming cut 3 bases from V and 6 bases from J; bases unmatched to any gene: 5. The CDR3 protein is CATSSPGLAGSEQYF. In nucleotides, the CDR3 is TGTGCCACCAGCAGTCCGGGACTAGCGGGATCCGAGCAGTACTTC.

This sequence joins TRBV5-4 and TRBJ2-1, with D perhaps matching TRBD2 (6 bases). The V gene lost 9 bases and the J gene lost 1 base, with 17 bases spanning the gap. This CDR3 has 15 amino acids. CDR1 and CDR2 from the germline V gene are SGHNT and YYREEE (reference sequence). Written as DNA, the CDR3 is TGTGCCACACATCCTGGGACTGAGTCCTACAATGAGCAGTTCTTC. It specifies CATHPGTESYNEQFF.

The CDR3 is CASSLGRGGHIQYF. CDR3 DNA: TGTGCCAGCAGCTTAGGCAGGGGAGGGCACATTCAGTACTTC. This chain joins TRBV11-2 and TRBJ2-4, with D tentatively TRBD2 (7 bases). Trimming left V 1 base short and J 8 bases short, with 12 bases between. The CDR3 has 14 amino acids. Per the germline V gene, CDR1 is SGHAT and CDR2 is FQNNGV.

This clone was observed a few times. CDR3 sequence reads: CASSPQGGNTEAFF. CDR3 DNA sequence: TGCGCCAGCAGTCCACAGGGGGGGAACACTGAAGCTTTCTTT. The genes are TRBV5-1 and TRBJ1-1; 8 nucleotides agree with TRBD1. V trimming: 5 bases; J trimming: 1 base; junction bases outside the gene matches: 4. Germline values: CDR1 SGHRS, CDR2 YFSETQ. The CDR3 contains 14 residues.

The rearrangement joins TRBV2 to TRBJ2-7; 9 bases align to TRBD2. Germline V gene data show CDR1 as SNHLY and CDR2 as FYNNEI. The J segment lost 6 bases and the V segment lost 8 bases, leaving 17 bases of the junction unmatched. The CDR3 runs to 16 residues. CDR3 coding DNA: TGTGCCAGCTCCGGCGGGAGGGTGAAAGATTCGTCCGAGCAGTACGTC. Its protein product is CASSGGRVKDSSEQYV.

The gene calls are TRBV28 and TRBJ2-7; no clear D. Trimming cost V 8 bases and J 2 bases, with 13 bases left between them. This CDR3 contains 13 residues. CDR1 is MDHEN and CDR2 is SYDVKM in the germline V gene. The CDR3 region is CASRQTYPYEQYF. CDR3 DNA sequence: TGTGCCAGCCGCCAGACATATCCCTACGAGCAGTACTTC.

This chain's CDR3 is CASSLRQTNIQYF. CDR3 coding DNA: TGTGCCAGCAGTTTGAGACAGACAAACATTCAGTACTTC. The V call is TRBV6-5, the J call TRBJ2-4, with D maybe TRBD1 (5 bases). The CDR3 covers 13 residues. CDR1 is MNHEY, CDR2 SVGAGI, per germline. Trimming took off 4 bases at V and 6 bases at J, with 10 bases between the two ends.

In DNA form, the CDR3 reads TGTGCCAGCAGCATACGGACTAGCGGGCTTAGCAATGAGCAGTTCTTC. Residues: CASSIRTSGLSNEQFF. This rearrangement joins TRBV9 to TRBJ2-1; 11 nucleotides align to TRBD2. With 4 bases clipped from V and 6 bases from J, the junction kept 9 bases outside the gene matches. CDR1 is SGDLS and CDR2 is YYNGEE in the germline V gene. The length of the CDR3 is 16 residues.

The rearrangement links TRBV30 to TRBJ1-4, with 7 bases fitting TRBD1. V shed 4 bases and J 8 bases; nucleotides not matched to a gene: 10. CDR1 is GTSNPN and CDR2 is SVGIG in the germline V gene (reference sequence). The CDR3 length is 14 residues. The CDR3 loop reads CAWTTGTVNEKLFF. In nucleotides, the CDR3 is TGTGCCTGGACGACAGGGACAGTGAACGAAAAACTGTTTTTT.

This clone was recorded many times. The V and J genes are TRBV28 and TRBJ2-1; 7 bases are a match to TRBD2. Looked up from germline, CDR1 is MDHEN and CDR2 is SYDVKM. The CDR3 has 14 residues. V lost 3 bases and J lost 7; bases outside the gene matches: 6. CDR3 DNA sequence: TGTGCCAGCAGTTTTTTGGATAGCGGGAATGAGCAGTTCTTC. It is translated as CASSFLDSGNEQFF.

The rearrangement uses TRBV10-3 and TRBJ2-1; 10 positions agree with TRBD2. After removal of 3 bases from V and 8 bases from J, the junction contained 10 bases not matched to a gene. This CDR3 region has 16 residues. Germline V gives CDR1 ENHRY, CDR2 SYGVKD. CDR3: CAISDLLAGDGDEQFF. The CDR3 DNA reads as TGTGCCATCAGTGACTTGCTAGCGGGAGATGGGGATGAGCAGTTCTTC.

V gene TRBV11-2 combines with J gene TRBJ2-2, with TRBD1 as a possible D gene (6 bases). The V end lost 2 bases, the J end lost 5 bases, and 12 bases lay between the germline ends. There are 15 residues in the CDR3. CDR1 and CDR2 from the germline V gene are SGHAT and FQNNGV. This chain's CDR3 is CASSLNWGRTGELFF. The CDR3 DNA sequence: TGTGCCAGCAGCTTAAACTGGGGGCGAACCGGGGAGCTGTTTTTT.